This TCR beta chain was recorded in a study of T cells in Graves' hyperthyroidism and ophthalmopathy. The V gene lost 8 bases and the J gene lost 1 base, with 15 bases spanning the gap. Germline V gene data show CDR1 as LNHDA and CDR2 as SQIVND (reference sequence). The CDR3 totals 16 residues. PBMCs were collected from a roughly 10 ml volume of fresh peripheral blood. Notes on this clonotype: Its specificity is unknown.

Overall study findings and caveats: Peripheral blood also featured most of the thyroid clonotypes expanded above 0.001.

Amplified TCR beta CDR3 regions came from RNA transcripts. A first-round RT-PCR of the TCR CDR3 used the HTBI primer set. From the multiplex PCR reads, TCRdb called clonotypes with MiXCR, one entry per CDR3 protein. In the table there are approximately 400,000 distinct CDR3 sequences, about 14% of which are singletons. The sequenced sample was blood. This clonotype originated in a man under 40 with Graves' hyperthyroidism that later progressed to Graves' ophthalmopathy. The chain has TRBV19 and TRBJ2-6; D might be TRBD1 (6 bases). The CDR3 region has the DNA TGTGCCAGTCACACAGGGATGGGATCTGGGGCCAACGTCCTGACTTTC. It translates to CASHTGMGSGANVLTF. Complete variable domain (other parts from reference TRBV19 and TRBJ2-6): DGGITQSPKYLFRKEGQNVTLSCEQNLNHDAMYWYRQDPGQGLRLIYYSQIVNDFQKGDIAEGYSVSREKKESFPLTVTSAQKNPTAFYLCASHTGMGSGANVLTFGAGSRLTVL.